These 3 T cell receptor beta chains were all obtained from the same sample, sequenced in a study of cytomegalovirus exposure and HLA in healthy donors. The study ran its PCR with 60 Vbeta and 13 Jbeta primers. The table came from immunoSEQ multiplex PCR; TCRdb's copy has only in-frame clones and leaves some out. The sample lists over 100,000 clones, around 83% occurring once. The sample comprised PBMCs. These receptors were collected from a woman aged 45-65 years in good health and CMV-seropositive.

The rearrangement joins TRBV29-1 to TRBJ2-7; tentative D call: TRBD2 (7 bases). With 4 bases removed from V and 4 bases from J, the gap between germline ends came to 20 bases. The CDR3 extends over 15 amino acids. Germline CDR1 is SQVTM and CDR2 is ANQGSEA. This CDR3 reads CSVVYKGGTGYEQYF. CDR3 sequence (DNA): TGCAGCGTTGTGTACAAGGGGGGGACGGGATACGAGCAGTACTTC.

The gene calls are TRBV30 and TRBJ1-2; D perhaps matches TRBD1 (5 bases). CDR3 length: 12 residues. Trimming cost V 2 bases and J 4 bases, with 8 bases left between them. Germline loops: CDR1 GTSNPN, CDR2 SVGIG (reference sequence). This CDR3 reads CAWSTRAYGYTF. DNA for the CDR3: TGTGCCTGGAGTACCAGGGCCTATGGCTACACCTTC.

As regards this clone: This sample also contains other DNA sequences that code for the same CDR3. This chain uses TRBV4-3 with TRBJ2-7; possible D gene TRBD1, 6 bases. The germline V and J ends were trimmed by 3 bases and 2 bases, with 20 bases remaining between them. CDR3 length equals 17 residues. The germline gives CDR1 LGHNA, CDR2 YSLEER. The CDR3 region has the DNA TGCGCCAGCAGCCACCTAATTAAAGGACAGTGGCCCTACGAGCAGTACTTC. Amino acids: CASSHLIKGQWPYEQYF.